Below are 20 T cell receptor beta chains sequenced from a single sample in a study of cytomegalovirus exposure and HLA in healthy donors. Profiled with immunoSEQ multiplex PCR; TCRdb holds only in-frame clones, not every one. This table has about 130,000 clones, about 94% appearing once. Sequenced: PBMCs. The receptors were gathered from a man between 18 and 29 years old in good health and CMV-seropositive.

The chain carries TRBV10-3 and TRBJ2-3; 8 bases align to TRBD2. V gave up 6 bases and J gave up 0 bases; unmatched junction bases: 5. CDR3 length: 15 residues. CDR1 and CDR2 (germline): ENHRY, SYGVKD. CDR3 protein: CAIRDSGKSTDTQYF. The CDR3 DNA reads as TGTGCCATCAGAGATAGCGGGAAGAGCACAGATACGCAGTATTTT.

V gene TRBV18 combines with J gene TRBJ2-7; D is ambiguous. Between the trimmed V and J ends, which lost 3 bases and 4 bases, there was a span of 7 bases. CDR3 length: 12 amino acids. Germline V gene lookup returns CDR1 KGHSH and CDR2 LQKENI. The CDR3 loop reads CASSPPGYEQYF. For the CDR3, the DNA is TGTGCCAGCTCACCCCCCGGGTACGAGCAGTACTTC.

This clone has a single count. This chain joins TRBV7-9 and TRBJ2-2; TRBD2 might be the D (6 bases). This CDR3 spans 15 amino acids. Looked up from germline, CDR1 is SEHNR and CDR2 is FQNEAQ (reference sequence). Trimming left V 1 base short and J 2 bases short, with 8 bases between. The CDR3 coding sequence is TGTGCCAGCAGCTTAGTGGGACTTAACACCGGGGAGCTGTTTTTT. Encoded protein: CASSLVGLNTGELFF.

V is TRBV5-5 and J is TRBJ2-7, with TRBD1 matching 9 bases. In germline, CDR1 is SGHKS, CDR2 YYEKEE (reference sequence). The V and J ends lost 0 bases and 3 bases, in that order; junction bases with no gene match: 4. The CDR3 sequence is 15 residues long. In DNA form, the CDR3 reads TGTGCCAGCAGCTTGGCCTGGGACAGGGACTACGAGCAGTACTTC. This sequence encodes CASSLAWDRDYEQYF. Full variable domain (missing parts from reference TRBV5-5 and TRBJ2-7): DAGVTQSPTHLIKTRGQQVTLRCSPISGHKSVSWYQQVLGQGPQFIFQYYEKEERGRGNFPDRFSARQFPNYSSELNVNALLLGDSALYLCASSLAWDRDYEQYFGPGTRLTVT.

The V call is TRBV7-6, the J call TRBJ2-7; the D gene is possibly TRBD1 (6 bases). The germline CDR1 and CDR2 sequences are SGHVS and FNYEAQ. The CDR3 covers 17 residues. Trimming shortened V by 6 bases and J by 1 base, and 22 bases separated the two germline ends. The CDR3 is CASSPINFQGKSYEQYF. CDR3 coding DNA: TGTGCCAGCAGTCCAATTAATTTCCAGGGGAAGTCCTACGAGCAGTACTTC.

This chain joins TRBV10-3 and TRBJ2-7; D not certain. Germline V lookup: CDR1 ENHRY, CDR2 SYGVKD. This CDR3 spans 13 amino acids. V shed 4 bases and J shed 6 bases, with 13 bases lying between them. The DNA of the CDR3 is TGTGCCATCAGTGTGGGTGAGGTTTCCGAGCAGTACTTC. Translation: CAISVGEVSEQYF.

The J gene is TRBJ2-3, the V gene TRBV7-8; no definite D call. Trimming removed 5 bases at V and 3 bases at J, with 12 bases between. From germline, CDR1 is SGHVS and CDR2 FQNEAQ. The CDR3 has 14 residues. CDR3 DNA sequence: TGTGCCAGCAGCCCAACTTATACGACAGATACGCAGTATTTT. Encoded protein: CASSPTYTTDTQYF.

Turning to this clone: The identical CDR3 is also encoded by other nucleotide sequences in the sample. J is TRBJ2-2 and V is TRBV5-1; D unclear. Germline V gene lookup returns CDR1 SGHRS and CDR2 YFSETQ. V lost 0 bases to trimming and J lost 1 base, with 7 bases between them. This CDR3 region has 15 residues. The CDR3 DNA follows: TGCGCCAGCAGCTTGGGGGCAGGGAACACCGGGGAGCTGTTTTTT. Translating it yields CASSLGAGNTGELFF.

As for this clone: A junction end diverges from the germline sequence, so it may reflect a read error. Here the CDR3 DNA reads TGCGCCAGCAGTCCGACCGGGACTAGCCTATTCTTC. Translation: CASSPTGTSLFF. The chain is built from TRBV10-2 and TRBJ2-4; 9 bases line up with TRBD2. The CDR3 spans 12 residues. The germline CDR1 and CDR2 sequences are WSHSY and SAAADI.

The CDR3, as DNA: TGTGCCAGCAGCCAAGGTTACCCCGGGACTAGCGGGAGGGGCCCCGCCTATGAGCAGTTCTTC. Protein sequence: CASSQGYPGTSGRGPAYEQFF. The chain recombines TRBV14 with TRBJ2-1, with 16 bases lining up with TRBD2. CDR3 size: 21 residues. Germline CDR1 is SGHDN and CDR2 is FVKESK. V dropped 1 base and J dropped 8; count of bases not matched to a gene: 17.

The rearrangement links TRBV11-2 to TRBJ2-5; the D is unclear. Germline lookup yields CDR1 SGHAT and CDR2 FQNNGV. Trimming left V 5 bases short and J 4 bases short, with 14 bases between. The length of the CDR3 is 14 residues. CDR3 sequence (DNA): TGTGCCAGCAGCGTAACTGAGTTGTTAGAGACCCAGTACTTC. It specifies CASSVTELLETQYF.

The CDR3: CASSYVPGGIDQPQHF. The CDR3 bases are TGTGCCAGCAGTTACGTCCCAGGGGGGATCGATCAGCCCCAGCATTTT. The chain links TRBV6-6 to TRBJ1-5; 7 bases match TRBD1. This CDR3 has 16 residues. V lost 2 bases to trimming and J lost 5 bases; unmatched junction nucleotides: 9. Germline values: CDR1 MNHNY, CDR2 SVGAGI (reference sequence).

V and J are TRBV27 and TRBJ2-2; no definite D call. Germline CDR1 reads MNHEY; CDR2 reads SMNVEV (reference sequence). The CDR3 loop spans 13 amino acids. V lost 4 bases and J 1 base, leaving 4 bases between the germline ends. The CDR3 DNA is TGTGCCAGCAGTTCCGGGAACACCGGGGAGCTGTTTTTT. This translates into CASSSGNTGELFF.

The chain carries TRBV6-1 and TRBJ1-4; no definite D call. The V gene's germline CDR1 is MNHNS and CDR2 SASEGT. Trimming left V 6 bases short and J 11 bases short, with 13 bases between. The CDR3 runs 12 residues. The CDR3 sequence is CASREVSRKLFF. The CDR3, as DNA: TGTGCCAGCAGAGAGGTCAGTCGGAAACTGTTTTTT.

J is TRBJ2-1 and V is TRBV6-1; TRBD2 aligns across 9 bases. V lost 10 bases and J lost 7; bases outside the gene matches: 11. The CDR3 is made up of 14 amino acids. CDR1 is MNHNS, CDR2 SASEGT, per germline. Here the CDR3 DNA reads TGTGCCACCCAAACTAGCGGGTTTTGGAATGAGCAGTTCTTC. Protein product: CATQTSGFWNEQFF.

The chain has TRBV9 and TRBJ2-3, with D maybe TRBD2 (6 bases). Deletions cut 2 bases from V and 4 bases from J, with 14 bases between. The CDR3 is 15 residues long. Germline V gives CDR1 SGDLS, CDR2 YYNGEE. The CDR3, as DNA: TGTGCCAGCAGCGTCGCGGGGATTAGCCCAGATACGCAGTATTTT. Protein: CASSVAGISPDTQYF.

The chain's CDR3 is CASSPPWGGAGNTEAFF. The CDR3 nucleotides read TGTGCCAGCAGTCCTCCATGGGGGGGCGCCGGGAACACTGAAGCTTTCTTT. The rearrangement uses TRBV28 and TRBJ1-1; D is possibly TRBD1 (6 bases). The CDR3 is 17 amino acids. V was cut by 5 bases and J by 1 base, with 20 bases left in between. From germline, CDR1 is MDHEN and CDR2 SYDVKM.

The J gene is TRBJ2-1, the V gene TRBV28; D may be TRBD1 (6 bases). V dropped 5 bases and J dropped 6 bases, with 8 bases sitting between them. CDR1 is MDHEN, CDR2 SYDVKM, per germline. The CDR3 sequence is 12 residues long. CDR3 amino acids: CASSTGFNEQFF. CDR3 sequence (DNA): TGTGCCAGCAGTACAGGGTTCAATGAGCAGTTCTTC.

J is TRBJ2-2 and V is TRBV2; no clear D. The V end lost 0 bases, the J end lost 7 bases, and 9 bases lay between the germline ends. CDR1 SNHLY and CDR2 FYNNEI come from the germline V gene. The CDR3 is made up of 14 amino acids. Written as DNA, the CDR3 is TGTGCCAGCAGTGAAGCTAGCCGGATCGGGGAGCTGTTTTTT. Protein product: CASSEASRIGELFF.

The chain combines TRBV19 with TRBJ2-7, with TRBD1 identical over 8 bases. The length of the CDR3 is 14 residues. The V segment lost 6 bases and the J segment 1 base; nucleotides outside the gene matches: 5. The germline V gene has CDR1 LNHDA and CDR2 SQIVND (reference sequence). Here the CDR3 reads CASSPGTGSYEQYF. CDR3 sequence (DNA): TGTGCCAGTAGCCCCGGGACAGGATCCTACGAGCAGTACTTC.